A single sample is the source of the 9 T cell receptor beta chains below, sequenced in a study of CD8 T cells in Susac syndrome. Reverse transcription of roughly 0.45 to 1 ug RNA was performed with random hexamers. TCRdb processed the immunoSEQ multiplex PCR reads anew with MiXCR; each CDR3 protein has one entry. The sample shows 200,000 or so distinct CDR3 sequences, approximately 96% of them seen only once. The material sequenced was CD4+ T cells from PBMCs. Receptors originate from a human donor with multiple sclerosis.

This clonotype was observed once. J is TRBJ1-2 and V is TRBV2; 9 nucleotides match TRBD1. Germline V CDR1 and CDR2: SNHLY, FYNNEI. After removal of 6 bases from V and 4 bases from J, the junction contained 6 bases not matched to a gene. The CDR3 consists of 14 residues. CDR3 bases: TGTGCCAGCAGGAACAGGGGGCTTGGCTATGGCTACACCTTC. This encodes CASRNRGLGYGYTF. The full variable domain, rest sourced from reference TRBV2 and TRBJ1-2, is EPEVTQTPSHQVTQMGQEVILRCVPISNHLYFYWYRQILGQKVEFLVSFYNNEISEKSEIFDDQFSVERPDGSNFTLKIRSTKLEDSAMYFCASRNRGLGYGYTFGSGTRLTVV.

The count of this clonotype is one. This rearrangement joins TRBV29-1 to TRBJ2-3, with 7 bases aligning to TRBD2. Trimming at V came to 3 bases and at J to 1 base, leaving 1 base not matched to a gene. Germline V gene sequence: CDR1 SQVTM, CDR2 ANQGSEA. This CDR3 contains 13 residues. The CDR3 DNA reads as TGCAGCGTTGATGCGGGGGGCACAGATACGCAGTATTTT. Encoded protein: CSVDAGGTDTQYF.

This rearrangement joins TRBV3-1 to TRBJ1-6; D not resolved. The V end was cut by 7 bases, the J end by 9 bases, with 19 bases between. This CDR3 has 15 residues. CDR1 LGHDT and CDR2 YNNKEL come from the germline V gene (reference sequence). This CDR3 reads CASTRTPLGTSPLHF. The CDR3 DNA is TGTGCCAGCACTCGGACTCCCCTCGGAACTTCACCCCTCCACTTT.

The rearrangement uses TRBV9 and TRBJ2-1, with D perhaps TRBD1 (5 bases). The CDR3 length is 18 residues. The germline V gene encodes CDR1 SGDLS and CDR2 YYNGEE. V was cut by 4 bases and J by 7 bases, with 27 bases left in between. The CDR3 reads CASSPTSRVWGILNEQFF. The CDR3 DNA reads TGTGCCAGCAGCCCGACCTCCAGGGTTTGGGGTATATTGAATGAGCAGTTCTTC.

The V gene is TRBV5-6, the J gene TRBJ2-7, with D possibly matching TRBD1 (5 bases). Trimming removed 4 bases at V and 2 bases at J, with 13 bases between. This CDR3 spans 14 amino acids. Germline V lookup: CDR1 SGHDT, CDR2 YYEEEE. The CDR3 loop is CASSRRTSTYEQYF. In DNA, the CDR3 is TGTGCCAGCAGCCGCAGGACATCTACCTACGAGCAGTACTTC.

This rearrangement joins TRBV7-9 to TRBJ1-1; 7 bases fit TRBD1. CDR3 length equals 15 residues. Germline CDR1 and CDR2: SEHNR and FQNEAQ (reference sequence). The V and J ends lost 6 bases and 5 bases, in that order; junction bases with no gene match: 12. The DNA for the CDR3 is TGTGCCAGCAGGCCCATGACAGGGCAGGGGACTGAAGCTTTCTTT. Translating gives CASRPMTGQGTEAFF.

V is TRBV7-9 and J is TRBJ2-2; 9 bases align to TRBD2. CDR1 SEHNR and CDR2 FQNEAQ come from the germline V gene (reference sequence). V dropped 5 bases and J dropped 13; count of bases not matched to a gene: 11. This CDR3 region has 14 residues. Here the CDR3 reads CASSPPAGGPRLFF. CDR3 DNA: TGTGCCAGCAGCCCACCGGCGGGGGGGCCTCGGCTGTTTTTT.

This clonotype is a singleton in its sample. The CDR3 nucleotides are TGTGCCAGCAGTGAGGGACGGGGTAATGAAAAACTGTTTTTT. Its translation: CASSEGRGNEKLFF. This chain links TRBV25-1 with TRBJ1-4; perhaps TRBD1 as D (5 bases). Germline loops: CDR1 MGHDK, CDR2 SYGVNS. The CDR3 sequence is 14 residues long. V was pared by 3 bases and J by 4 bases, with 9 bases between.

This chain links TRBV5-1 with TRBJ1-2; no clear D. In germline, CDR1 is SGHRS, CDR2 YFSETQ. The CDR3 loop spans 12 amino acids. V lost 2 bases to trimming and J lost 6 bases, with 8 bases between them. CDR3 residues: CASSFLTDGYTF. In nucleotides, the CDR3 is TGCGCCAGCAGCTTCTTAACTGATGGCTACACCTTC.